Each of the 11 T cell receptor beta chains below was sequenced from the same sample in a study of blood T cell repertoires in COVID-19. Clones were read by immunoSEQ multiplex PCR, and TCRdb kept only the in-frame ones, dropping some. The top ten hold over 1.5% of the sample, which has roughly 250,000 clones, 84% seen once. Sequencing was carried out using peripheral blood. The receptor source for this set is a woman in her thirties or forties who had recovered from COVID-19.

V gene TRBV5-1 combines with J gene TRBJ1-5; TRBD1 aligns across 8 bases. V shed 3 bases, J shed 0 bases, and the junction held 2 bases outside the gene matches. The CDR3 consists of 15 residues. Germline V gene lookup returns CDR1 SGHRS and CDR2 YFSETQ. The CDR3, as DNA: TGCGCCAGCAGCTACGGACAGGGTAGCAATCAGCCCCAGCATTTT. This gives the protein CASSYGQGSNQPQHF.

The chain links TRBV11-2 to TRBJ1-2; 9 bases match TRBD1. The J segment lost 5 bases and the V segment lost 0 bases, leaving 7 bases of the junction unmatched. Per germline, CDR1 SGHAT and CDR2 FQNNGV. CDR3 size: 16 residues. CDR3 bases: TGTGCCAGCAGCTTAGATCGGACAGGGGCCGGATATGGCTACACCTTC. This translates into CASSLDRTGAGYGYTF.

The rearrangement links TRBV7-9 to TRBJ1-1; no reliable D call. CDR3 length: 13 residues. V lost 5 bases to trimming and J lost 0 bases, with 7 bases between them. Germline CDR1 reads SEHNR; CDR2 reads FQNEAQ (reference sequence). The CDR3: CASSQAMNTEAFF. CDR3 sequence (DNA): TGTGCCAGCAGCCAGGCAATGAACACTGAAGCTTTCTTT.

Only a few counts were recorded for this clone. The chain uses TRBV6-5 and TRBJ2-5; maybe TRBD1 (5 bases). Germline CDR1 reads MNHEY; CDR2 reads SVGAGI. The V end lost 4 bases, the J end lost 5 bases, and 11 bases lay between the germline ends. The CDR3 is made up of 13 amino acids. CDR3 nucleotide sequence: TGTGCCAGCAGTTCGATAAAGGGGGAGACCCAGTACTTC. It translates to CASSSIKGETQYF.

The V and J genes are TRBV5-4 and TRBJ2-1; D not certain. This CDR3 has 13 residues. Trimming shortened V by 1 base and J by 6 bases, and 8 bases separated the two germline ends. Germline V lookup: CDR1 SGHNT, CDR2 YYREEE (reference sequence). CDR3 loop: CASSLFPSNEQFF. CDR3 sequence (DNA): TGTGCCAGCAGCTTGTTTCCGTCCAATGAGCAGTTCTTC.

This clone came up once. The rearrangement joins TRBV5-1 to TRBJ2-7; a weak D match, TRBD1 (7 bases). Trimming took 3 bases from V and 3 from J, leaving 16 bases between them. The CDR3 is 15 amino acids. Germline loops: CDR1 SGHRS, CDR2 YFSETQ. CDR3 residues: CASSYRGLPDYEQYF. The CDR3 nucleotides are TGCGCCAGCAGCTACAGGGGACTCCCTGACTACGAGCAGTACTTC. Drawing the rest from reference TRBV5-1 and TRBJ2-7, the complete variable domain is KAGVTQTPRYLIKTRGQQVTLSCSPISGHRSVSWYQQTPGQGLQFLFEYFSETQRNKGNFPGRFSGRQFSNSRSEMNVSTLELGDSALYLCASSYRGLPDYEQYFGPGTRLTVT.

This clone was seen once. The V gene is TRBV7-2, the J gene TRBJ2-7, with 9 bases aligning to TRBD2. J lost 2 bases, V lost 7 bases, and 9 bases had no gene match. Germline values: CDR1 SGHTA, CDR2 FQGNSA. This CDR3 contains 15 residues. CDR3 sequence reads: CASTPAGGVPYEQYF. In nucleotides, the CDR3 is TGTGCCAGCACCCCAGCGGGGGGCGTCCCCTACGAGCAGTACTTC. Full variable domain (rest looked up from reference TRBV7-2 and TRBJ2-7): GAGVSQSPSNKVTEKGKDVELRCDPISGHTALYWYRQSLGQGLEFLIYFQGNSAPDKSGLPSDRFSAERTGGSVSTLTIQRTQQEDSAVYLCASTPAGGVPYEQYFGPGTRLTVT.

In nucleotides, the CDR3 is TGTGCCAGTAGTAGGACAGTTTATAGCAATCAGCCCCAGCATTTT. This gives the protein CASSRTVYSNQPQHF. V is TRBV19 and J is TRBJ1-5, with D tentatively TRBD1 (6 bases). The V end was cut by 4 bases, the J end by 0 bases, with 10 bases between. Germline loops: CDR1 LNHDA, CDR2 SQIVND (reference sequence). This CDR3 is built from 15 residues.

The CDR3, as DNA: TGTGCCAGCAGCCGAACACGGACGGTCAGGGGAACCCAGTACTTC. Amino acid sequence: CASSRTRTVRGTQYF. The rearrangement uses TRBV6-2 or TRBV6-3 and TRBJ2-7; D perhaps matches TRBD1 (6 bases). The V end was cut by 6 bases, the J end by 10 bases, with 25 bases between. Germline V gene data show CDR1 as MNHEY and CDR2 as SVGEGT. This CDR3 spans 15 amino acids.

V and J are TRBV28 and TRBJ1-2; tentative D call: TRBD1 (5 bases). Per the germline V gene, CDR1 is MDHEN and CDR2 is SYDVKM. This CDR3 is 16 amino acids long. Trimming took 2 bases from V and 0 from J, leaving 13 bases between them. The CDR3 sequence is CASSLGDSDTNYGYTF. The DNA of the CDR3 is TGTGCCAGCAGTTTAGGTGACAGTGATACTAACTATGGCTACACCTTC.

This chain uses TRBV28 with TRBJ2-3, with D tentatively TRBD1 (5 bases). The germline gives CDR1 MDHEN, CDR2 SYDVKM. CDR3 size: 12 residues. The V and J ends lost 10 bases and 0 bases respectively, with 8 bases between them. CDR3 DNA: TGTGCCACACAGGAGAGCACAGATACGCAGTATTTT. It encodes CATQESTDTQYF.